The rows below give T cell receptor beta chains drawn from one sample of a study of immune evolution from preneoplasia to lung adenocarcinoma. Produced via immunoSEQ multiplex PCR; TCRdb's table is partial and in-frame only. The sample lists 9,600 or so clones, about three quarters seen once, with about 6.2% in the top ten. The sequencing input was FFPE lung adenocarcinoma in situ tissue. These TCRs come from a person aged 60-79 years with lung adenocarcinoma. Each CDR3 is given with its conserved first and last residue. Fields, in order: V gene, CDR3 protein.

TRBV28 | CASSLPTGSNQPQHF
TRBV29-1 | CSVGDSTVLGQYF
TRBV5-5 | CASSFTGIQETQYF
TRBV4-3 | CASSQVASYGYTF
TRBV7-9 | CASSFEGAVNTEAFF
TRBV7-9 | CASGQGGTEAFF
TRBV4-1 | CASSQGDSTDTQYF
TRBV15 | CATSLGDYSGNTIYF
TRBV19 | CASSTPQGAFHEQYF
TRBV27 | CASSIGREQKLFF
TRBV5-1 | CASSSNGQAPNTEAFF
TRBV4-1 | CASSQEVRQGLLNQPQHF
TRBV19 | CASSIRQGSYEQYF
TRBV30 | CAWSIQTKQFF
TRBV5-5 | CASSYPRTGKYQETQYF
TRBV4-1 | CASSPQKEAGRSYEQYF
TRBV30 | CAWSRGVIQETQYF
TRBV27 | CASSSGTEAETQYF
TRBV19 | CASKKGTGQGSGNTIYF
TRBV19 | CASSRQESNTEAFF
TRBV19 | CASSTLMEGEARETQYF
TRBV27 | CASTPGTLAHTEAFF
TRBV5-1 | CASKYSGTVNTEAFF
TRBV6-5 | CASSRVRGGTTEAFF
TRBV27 | CASSLKTGASSYNSPLHF
TRBV29-1 | CSVVGPNYGYTF
TRBV11-2 | CASREIQSTEAFF
TRBV7-8 | CASSFGGLAGNTGELFF
TRBV5-4 | CASSPDRNYGYTF
TRBV6-4 | CASSDGTGGNEQFF
TRBV27 | CASSLSWRLAGPRGSGANVLTF
TRBV27 | CASSSTYSSYEQYF